Listed below are T cell receptor beta chains from one sample, sequenced in a study of CD4 and CD8 cells across lung adenocarcinoma regions. TCRdb called the PCR reads again in MiXCR, with one record for every CDR3 protein. In the table there are approximately 13,000 distinct CDR3 sequences, around 45% of which are singletons. Sequences were obtained from CD4+ T cells from the center of a lung tumor. These receptors all stem from a male donor with lung adenocarcinoma. The CD4 and CD8 labels of this study may be unreliable. Both conserved end residues are part of each CDR3.

v_call: TRBV10-3; cdr3_aa: CATSVGNEQFF
v_call: TRBV28; cdr3_aa: CASSKRSRIEQFF
v_call: TRBV6-1; cdr3_aa: CASSPMGTGVGIFIEQFF
v_call: TRBV6-5; cdr3_aa: CAIRLGAYEQYF
v_call: TRBV4-1; cdr3_aa: CASSLSSGSSYNEQFF
v_call: TRBV20-1; cdr3_aa: CSARIAGDNYEQYF
v_call: TRBV6-4; cdr3_aa: CASSPGETGANVLVF
v_call: TRBV6-4; cdr3_aa: CASSGGPSDTQYF
v_call: TRBV27; cdr3_aa: CASSVIGLPLGASYNEQFF
v_call: TRBV6-1; cdr3_aa: CASRGTSGSINEQFF
v_call: TRBV6-1; cdr3_aa: CASSEARGATNTQYF
v_call: TRBV27; cdr3_aa: CASSSTSGAFTDIQYF
v_call: TRBV4-1; cdr3_aa: CASSRTAGPDTQYF
v_call: TRBV11-2; cdr3_aa: CASSLGGAGNTIYF
v_call: TRBV4-1; cdr3_aa: CASSPTSGRFAETQYF
v_call: TRBV12-3/TRBV12-4; cdr3_aa: CASSGGGDTNVLTF
v_call: TRBV6-1; cdr3_aa: CASSRRTESRDTGTLYF
v_call: TRBV6-5; cdr3_aa: CASSLRTTDTQYF
v_call: TRBV6-1; cdr3_aa: CASSEGGDRSVAKNIQYF
v_call: TRBV10-3; cdr3_aa: CAISERGGTEAFF
v_call: TRBV4-2; cdr3_aa: CASSQEDRAGNTIYF
v_call: TRBV6-1; cdr3_aa: CASRKGTGNGYTF
v_call: TRBV6-5; cdr3_aa: CASSYLGSWIWDTQYF
v_call: TRBV27; cdr3_aa: CASRTWAKETQYF
v_call: TRBV7-2; cdr3_aa: CASSRRQGVDTQYF
v_call: TRBV15; cdr3_aa: CATSRRTSVSKNIQYF
v_call: TRBV6-1; cdr3_aa: CASSEATDGEQFF
v_call: TRBV20-1; cdr3_aa: CSANLPGLAENTGELFF
v_call: TRBV4-1; cdr3_aa: CASGLAGGNEQFF
v_call: TRBV6-1; cdr3_aa: CASGPDSTDTQYF
v_call: TRBV10-1; cdr3_aa: CASSATGADTQYF
v_call: TRBV7-3; cdr3_aa: CASSFRLAGVNEQFF
v_call: TRBV3-1; cdr3_aa: CASSSRDYPSSYEQYF